The 23 T cell receptor beta chains below come from one sample, sequenced in a study of blood T cell repertoires in COVID-19. Sequencing used immunoSEQ multiplex PCR; TCRdb keeps in-frame clones, though not all of them. The sample has about 52,000 clones; 85% are singletons. Sequenced input: peripheral blood. These receptor sequences come from a human donor in a cohort sampled during active COVID-19.

The chain recombines TRBV9 with TRBJ1-4; maybe TRBD1 (6 bases). V was pared by 3 bases and J by 3 bases, with 15 bases between. The CDR3 consists of 16 residues. Germline loops: CDR1 SGDLS, CDR2 YYNGEE. For the CDR3, the DNA is TGTGCCAGCAGCGCGGACAGTGGCAAGCCTAATGAAAAACTGTTTTTT. The encoded protein is CASSADSGKPNEKLFF.

This clone was seen a single time. The rearrangement links TRBV6-1 to TRBJ1-1; a weak D match, TRBD1 (5 bases). Germline V gene data show CDR1 as MNHNS and CDR2 as SASEGT. CDR3 size: 13 residues. Trimming cost V 8 bases and J 5 bases, with 15 bases left between them. CDR3 DNA: TGTGCCAGCCGCCGGGGCGCGGGAACTGAAGCTTTCTTT. This encodes CASRRGAGTEAFF.

The rearrangement uses TRBV5-1 and TRBJ1-5; 8 bases are a match to TRBD1. With 0 bases clipped from V and 8 bases from J, the junction kept 7 bases outside the gene matches. This CDR3 region has 15 residues. Per germline, CDR1 SGHRS and CDR2 YFSETQ. The CDR3 sequence is CASSLAPGGDEPQHF. The DNA for the CDR3 is TGCGCCAGCAGCTTGGCCCCAGGGGGCGACGAGCCCCAGCATTTT.

This clone appeared once. The chain couples TRBV6-2 or TRBV6-3 to TRBJ1-2; D gene uncertain. Trimming removed 3 bases at V and 4 bases at J, with 15 bases between. CDR3 size: 15 residues. The V gene's germline CDR1 is MNHEY and CDR2 SVGEGT. The CDR3, as DNA: TGTGCCAGCAGTTATGGATCCGGCGGAGGCTATGGCTACACCTTC. It translates to CASSYGSGGGYGYTF.

The rearrangement joins TRBV3-1 (or the pseudogene TRBV3-2) to TRBJ2-2; D gene unclear. V lost 5 bases, J lost 1 base, and 11 bases lay in between. This CDR3 has 15 residues. Germline V lookup: CDR1 LGHDT, CDR2 YNNKEL (reference sequence). CDR3: CASSARGRNTGELFF. As DNA, the CDR3 is TGTGCCAGCAGCGCCCGTGGGCGGAACACCGGGGAGCTGTTTTTT.

The V gene is TRBV29-1, the J gene TRBJ2-7; TRBD2 might be the D (5 bases). There are 12 residues in the CDR3. Germline V gives CDR1 SQVTM, CDR2 ANQGSEA. The V gene lost 6 bases and the J gene lost 0 bases, with 9 bases spanning the gap. The CDR3 sequence: CSVGRDSYEQYF. The CDR3 DNA is TGCAGCGTCGGCCGGGACTCCTACGAGCAGTACTTC.

The J gene is TRBJ2-3, the V gene TRBV7-9, with 9 positions matching TRBD2. In germline, CDR1 is SEHNR, CDR2 FQNEAQ (reference sequence). J was trimmed by 6 bases and V by 5 bases; bases with no gene match: 12. The CDR3 loop spans 16 amino acids. The DNA for the CDR3 is TGTGCCAGCAGCGACCTGCGGGCTAGCGGGGAGGATACGCAGTATTTT. It translates to CASSDLRASGEDTQYF.

The rearrangement joins TRBV11-2 to TRBJ2-2; D perhaps matches TRBD1 (5 bases). Germline V gene lookup returns CDR1 SGHAT and CDR2 FQNNGV. The germline V and J ends were trimmed by 4 bases and 8 bases, with 11 bases remaining between them. CDR3 length: 13 amino acids. The CDR3 DNA reads as TGTGCCAGCAGCTCCAGTCAGGGAGGGGAGCTGTTTTTT. Protein sequence: CASSSSQGGELFF.

The rearrangement links TRBV18 to TRBJ2-5; 7 positions match TRBD1. CDR3 length equals 15 residues. In germline, CDR1 is KGHSH, CDR2 LQKENI. The V and J ends lost 2 bases and 5 bases, in that order; junction bases with no gene match: 8. The chain's CDR3 is CASSPSEGAMETQYF. CDR3 DNA sequence: TGTGCCAGCTCACCATCAGAGGGGGCAATGGAGACCCAGTACTTC.

The CDR3, as DNA: TGTGCCAGCGGCGGCGGGCTCAGGGAAAAACTGTTTTTT. Translation gives CASGGGLREKLFF. The chain uses TRBV28 and TRBJ1-4; no definite D call. Trimming cost V 8 bases and J 8 bases, with 15 bases left between them. CDR3 size: 13 residues. Germline V gene sequence: CDR1 MDHEN, CDR2 SYDVKM. Looking up the rest from reference TRBV28 and TRBJ1-4 gives the full variable domain: DVKVTQSSRYLVKRTGEKVFLECVQDMDHENMFWYRQDPGLGLRLIYFSYDVKMKEKGDIPEGYSVSREKKERFSLILESASTNQTSMYLCASGGGLREKLFFGSGTQLSVL.

V usage is TRBV14 and J usage is TRBJ2-2; D is ambiguous. Germline V gene sequence: CDR1 SGHDN, CDR2 FVKESK. This CDR3 spans 13 amino acids. The ends were cut back, 4 bases at V and 6 bases at J, with 9 bases in the middle. The CDR3 DNA follows: TGTGCCAGCAGCCCAGCGCTTGCCGGGGAGCTGTTTTTT. It specifies CASSPALAGELFF. The full variable domain, completed using reference TRBV14 and TRBJ2-2, is EAGVTQFPSHSVIEKGQTVTLRCDPISGHDNLYWYRRVMGKEIKFLLHFVKESKQDESGMPNNRFLAERTGGTYSTLKVQPAELEDSGVYFCASSPALAGELFFGEGSRLTVL.

This clone was recorded a few times. The chain carries TRBV30 and TRBJ1-3; D remains ambiguous. Germline V gene lookup returns CDR1 GTSNPN and CDR2 SVGIG (reference sequence). Trimming pared 3 bases from V and 2 bases from J, leaving 8 bases between. The CDR3 sequence is 13 residues long. The CDR3 coding sequence is TGTGCCTGGAGATTTCCGGCTGGAAACACCATATATTTT. It specifies CAWRFPAGNTIYF.

The V gene is TRBV9, the J gene TRBJ2-7; the match to TRBD2 covers 9 bases. The trim removed 4 bases at V and 0 bases at J, leaving 2 bases unmatched. The CDR3 contains 14 residues. Germline V gives CDR1 SGDLS, CDR2 YYNGEE. The CDR3 protein is CASSISGGSYEQYF. Written as DNA, the CDR3 is TGTGCCAGCAGCATTAGCGGGGGCTCCTACGAGCAGTACTTC. The full variable domain, rest sourced from reference TRBV9 and TRBJ2-7, is DSGVTQTPKHLITATGQRVTLRCSPRSGDLSVYWYQQSLDQGLQFLIQYYNGEERAKGNILERFSAQQFPDLHSELNLSSLELGDSALYFCASSISGGSYEQYFGPGTRLTVT.

The chain couples TRBV7-2 to TRBJ1-4; the match to TRBD1 covers 7 bases. Losses at the gene ends were 1 base for V and 7 bases for J; bases not matched to a gene: 9. The germline CDR1 and CDR2 sequences are SGHTA and FQGNSA. This CDR3 is 16 amino acids long. The CDR3 DNA sequence: TGTGCCAGCAGCTTAGGGCCGGGACAGCTAACTGAAAAACTGTTTTTT. Translated: CASSLGPGQLTEKLFF. Combining the CDR3 with reference TRBV7-2 and TRBJ1-4 gives the whole variable domain GAGVSQSPSNKVTEKGKDVELRCDPISGHTALYWYRQSLGQGLEFLIYFQGNSAPDKSGLPSDRFSAERTGGSVSTLTIQRTQQEDSAVYLCASSLGPGQLTEKLFFGSGTQLSVL.

The rearrangement uses TRBV11-2 and TRBJ2-1, with 8 bases identical to TRBD2. CDR1 and CDR2 from the germline V gene are SGHAT and FQNNGV. The trim removed 5 bases at V and 6 bases at J, leaving 9 bases unmatched. CDR3 length equals 15 residues. The CDR3: CASSPQRGTFNEQFF. The CDR3 bases are TGTGCCAGCAGCCCCCAGCGGGGGACGTTCAATGAGCAGTTCTTC.

The gene calls are TRBV19 and TRBJ1-4; 8 positions match TRBD1. The CDR3 consists of 17 residues. Per the germline V gene, CDR1 is LNHDA and CDR2 is SQIVND (reference sequence). V was clipped by 2 bases and J by 3 bases; unmatched bases: 8. The DNA for the CDR3 is TGTGCCAGTAGTATATCCACAGGGGGGACGTCTAATGAAAAACTGTTTTTT. This codes for CASSISTGGTSNEKLFF.

This chain connects TRBV2 to TRBJ1-2, with D perhaps TRBD1 (6 bases). CDR3 length: 13 residues. CDR1 is SNHLY and CDR2 is FYNNEI in the germline V gene. V lost 6 bases and J 2 bases, leaving 10 bases between the germline ends. The CDR3 DNA sequence: TGTGCCAGCAGGGCAGACAGGAACTATGGCTACACCTTC. Amino acids: CASRADRNYGYTF.

The rearrangement links TRBV19 to TRBJ2-2; TRBD2 might be the D (6 bases). The CDR3 is 14 amino acids. The V gene's germline CDR1 is LNHDA and CDR2 SQIVND (reference sequence). V was clipped by 5 bases and J by 5 bases, with 12 bases between them. The CDR3 nucleotides are TGTGCCAGTAGTCGACTAGAGGGAACCGGGGAGCTGTTTTTT. This encodes CASSRLEGTGELFF.

The gene calls are TRBV7-3 and TRBJ1-6; TRBD1 matches 8 bases. The trim removed 2 bases at V and 8 bases at J, leaving 2 bases unmatched. Germline V lookup: CDR1 SGHTA, CDR2 FQGTGA. The CDR3 has 14 amino acids. CDR3 in amino acids: CASSLQGADSPLHF. The CDR3 DNA follows: TGTGCCAGCAGCTTACAGGGGGCTGATTCACCCCTCCACTTT.

The rearrangement links TRBV19 to TRBJ2-7; D perhaps matches TRBD2 (5 bases). Germline CDR1 LNHDA, CDR2 SQIVND (reference sequence). The V end was cut by 3 bases, the J end by 4 bases, with 10 bases between. The CDR3 totals 13 residues. The CDR3 region has the DNA TGTGCCAGTAGTATCCCCGGGGTGTACGAGCAGTACTTC. It translates to CASSIPGVYEQYF.

This clone was recorded a few times. V and J are TRBV4-1 and TRBJ1-5; D remains unclear. This CDR3 spans 13 amino acids. Looked up from germline, CDR1 is MGHRA and CDR2 is YSYEKL. Trimming took off 3 bases at V and 4 bases at J, with 7 bases between the two ends. The CDR3 region is CASSQQANQPQHF. DNA for the CDR3: TGCGCCAGCAGCCAGCAAGCTAATCAGCCCCAGCATTTT.

The J gene is TRBJ2-2, the V gene TRBV5-1; D perhaps matches TRBD2 (5 bases). The germline CDR1 and CDR2 sequences are SGHRS and YFSETQ. The V gene lost 3 bases and the J gene lost 2 bases, with 11 bases spanning the gap. CDR3 size: 15 residues. The CDR3, as DNA: TGCGCCAGCAGCTCCCATCGGGGAAACACCGGGGAGCTGTTTTTT. It is translated as CASSSHRGNTGELFF.

This chain links TRBV2 with TRBJ1-1; possibly TRBD1 for D (5 bases). Germline V CDR1 and CDR2: SNHLY, FYNNEI. This CDR3 is 14 amino acids long. Trimming took 8 bases from V and 0 from J, leaving 13 bases between them. CDR3 region: CASGMGGMNTEAFF. The CDR3, as DNA: TGTGCCAGCGGGATGGGGGGGATGAACACTGAAGCTTTCTTT.